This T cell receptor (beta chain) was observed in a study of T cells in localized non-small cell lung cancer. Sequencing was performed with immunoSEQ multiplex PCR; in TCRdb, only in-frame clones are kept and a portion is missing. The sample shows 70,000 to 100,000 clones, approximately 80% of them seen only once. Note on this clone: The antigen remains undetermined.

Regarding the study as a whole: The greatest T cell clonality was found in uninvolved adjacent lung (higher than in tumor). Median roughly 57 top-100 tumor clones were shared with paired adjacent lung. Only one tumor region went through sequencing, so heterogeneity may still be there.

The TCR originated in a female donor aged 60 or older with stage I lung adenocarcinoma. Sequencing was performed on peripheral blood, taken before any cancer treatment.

The CDR3 is CASSLLGPFYEQYF. The CDR3 DNA follows: TGTGCCAGCAGTTTACTGGGACCCTTCTACGAGCAGTACTTC. V and J are TRBV27 and TRBJ2-7; D might be TRBD1 or TRBD2, each matching 5 bases. The CDR3 contains 14 residues. With 2 bases removed from V and 3 bases from J, the gap between germline ends came to 11 bases. Germline CDR1 is MNHEY and CDR2 is SMNVEV (reference sequence).